This is a list of T cell receptor beta chains from one sample in a study of vaccination effects on CD4 cells after COVID-19. TCRdb's table, derived via immunoSEQ multiplex PCR, lists solely in-frame clones and lacks some. In the table there are 43,000 or so clones, approximately 70% of which are singletons. The antigens of these receptors remain unknown. Source: CD4+ T cells from PBMCs cultured without peptide, taken after COVID-19 vaccination. The receptors stem from a human donor who received a COVID-19 vaccine. Both conserved end residues are part of each CDR3. A D gene is named only where the DNA matches it firmly. The size field is filled for only some rows; it gives once, few, many or a size class.

size: few; V: TRBV5-1; J: TRBJ2-5; D: .; CDR3: CASSLGNEHRVTQYF; DNA: TGCGCCAGCAGCTTGGGAAATGAACACCGAGTCACCCAGTACTTC
size: once; V: TRBV25-1; J: TRBJ1-3; D: TRBD1; CDR3: CASSDTRTGAGNTIYF; DNA: TGTGCCAGCAGTGATACAAGGACAGGGGCTGGAAACACCATATATTTT
size: .; V: TRBV5-1; J: TRBJ2-2; D: .; CDR3: CASSRGGPNTGELFF; DNA: TGCGCCAGCAGCCGCGGAGGGCCCAACACCGGGGAGCTGTTTTTT
size: .; V: TRBV5-6; J: TRBJ1-6; D: .; CDR3: CASSPGGWGAEAPLHF; DNA: TGTGCCAGCAGCCCCGGAGGATGGGGGGCCGAGGCACCCCTCCACTTT
size: once; V: TRBV7-8; J: TRBJ2-5; D: .; CDR3: CASSLAFTTRSLKETQYF; DNA: TGTGCCAGCAGCTTAGCGTTCACTACCAGATCCTTAAAAGAGACCCAGTACTTC
size: few; V: TRBV6-5; J: TRBJ1-1; D: TRBD1; CDR3: CASRGTGGAGAFF; DNA: TGTGCCAGCAGAGGGACAGGGGGCGCCGGGGCTTTCTTT
size: .; V: TRBV6-5; J: TRBJ1-4; D: TRBD1; CDR3: CASSLTGGKNEKLFF; DNA: TGTGCCAGCAGTCTTACAGGGGGCAAAAATGAAAAACTGTTTTTT
size: .; V: TRBV7-9; J: TRBJ2-7; D: .; CDR3: CASSPSVSYEQYF; DNA: TGTGCCAGCAGCCCGTCTGTTTCCTACGAGCAGTACTTC
size: once; V: TRBV27; J: TRBJ2-7; D: .; CDR3: CASRRGASYEQYF; DNA: TGTGCCAGCAGAAGGGGGGCGTCCTACGAGCAGTACTTC
size: .; V: TRBV6-1; J: TRBJ1-2; D: .; CDR3: CASSDIQGRRLGYTF; DNA: TGTGCCAGCAGTGATATACAGGGAAGGAGGCTTGGCTACACCTTC
size: .; V: TRBV7-2; J: TRBJ2-7; D: TRBD2; CDR3: CASSGGTSGSHEQYF; DNA: TGTGCCAGCAGCGGTGGGACTAGCGGGAGCCACGAGCAGTACTTC
size: few; V: TRBV7-9; J: TRBJ2-3; D: .; CDR3: CASSPVGNADTQYF; DNA: TGTGCCAGCAGCCCCGTGGGGAATGCAGATACGCAGTATTTT
size: .; V: TRBV6-5; J: TRBJ2-5; D: .; CDR3: CASTRSQETQYF; DNA: TGTGCCAGCACAAGGTCCCAAGAGACCCAGTACTTC
size: few; V: TRBV6-2/TRBV6-3; J: TRBJ2-7; D: TRBD2; CDR3: CASSKGLAGVEQYF; DNA: TGTGCCAGCAGTAAGGGGCTAGCGGGAGTGGAGCAGTACTTC
size: .; V: TRBV21-1; J: TRBJ1-5; D: .; CDR3: CASSKRGRGPQHF; DNA: TGTGCCAGCAGCAAAAGAGGTAGAGGGCCCCAGCATTTT
size: few; V: TRBV6-5; J: TRBJ2-7; D: .; CDR3: CASSSTGFSSYEQYF; DNA: TGTGCCAGCAGTTCAACAGGGTTTTCCTCCTACGAGCAGTACTTC
size: .; V: TRBV29-1; J: TRBJ2-5; D: TRBD1; CDR3: CSVNRGHHQETQYF; DNA: TGCAGCGTAAACAGGGGTCATCACCAAGAGACCCAGTACTTC
size: .; V: TRBV7-2; J: TRBJ2-1; D: TRBD1; CDR3: CASSYDRAYNEQFF; DNA: TGTGCCAGCAGCTACGACAGGGCCTACAATGAGCAGTTCTTC